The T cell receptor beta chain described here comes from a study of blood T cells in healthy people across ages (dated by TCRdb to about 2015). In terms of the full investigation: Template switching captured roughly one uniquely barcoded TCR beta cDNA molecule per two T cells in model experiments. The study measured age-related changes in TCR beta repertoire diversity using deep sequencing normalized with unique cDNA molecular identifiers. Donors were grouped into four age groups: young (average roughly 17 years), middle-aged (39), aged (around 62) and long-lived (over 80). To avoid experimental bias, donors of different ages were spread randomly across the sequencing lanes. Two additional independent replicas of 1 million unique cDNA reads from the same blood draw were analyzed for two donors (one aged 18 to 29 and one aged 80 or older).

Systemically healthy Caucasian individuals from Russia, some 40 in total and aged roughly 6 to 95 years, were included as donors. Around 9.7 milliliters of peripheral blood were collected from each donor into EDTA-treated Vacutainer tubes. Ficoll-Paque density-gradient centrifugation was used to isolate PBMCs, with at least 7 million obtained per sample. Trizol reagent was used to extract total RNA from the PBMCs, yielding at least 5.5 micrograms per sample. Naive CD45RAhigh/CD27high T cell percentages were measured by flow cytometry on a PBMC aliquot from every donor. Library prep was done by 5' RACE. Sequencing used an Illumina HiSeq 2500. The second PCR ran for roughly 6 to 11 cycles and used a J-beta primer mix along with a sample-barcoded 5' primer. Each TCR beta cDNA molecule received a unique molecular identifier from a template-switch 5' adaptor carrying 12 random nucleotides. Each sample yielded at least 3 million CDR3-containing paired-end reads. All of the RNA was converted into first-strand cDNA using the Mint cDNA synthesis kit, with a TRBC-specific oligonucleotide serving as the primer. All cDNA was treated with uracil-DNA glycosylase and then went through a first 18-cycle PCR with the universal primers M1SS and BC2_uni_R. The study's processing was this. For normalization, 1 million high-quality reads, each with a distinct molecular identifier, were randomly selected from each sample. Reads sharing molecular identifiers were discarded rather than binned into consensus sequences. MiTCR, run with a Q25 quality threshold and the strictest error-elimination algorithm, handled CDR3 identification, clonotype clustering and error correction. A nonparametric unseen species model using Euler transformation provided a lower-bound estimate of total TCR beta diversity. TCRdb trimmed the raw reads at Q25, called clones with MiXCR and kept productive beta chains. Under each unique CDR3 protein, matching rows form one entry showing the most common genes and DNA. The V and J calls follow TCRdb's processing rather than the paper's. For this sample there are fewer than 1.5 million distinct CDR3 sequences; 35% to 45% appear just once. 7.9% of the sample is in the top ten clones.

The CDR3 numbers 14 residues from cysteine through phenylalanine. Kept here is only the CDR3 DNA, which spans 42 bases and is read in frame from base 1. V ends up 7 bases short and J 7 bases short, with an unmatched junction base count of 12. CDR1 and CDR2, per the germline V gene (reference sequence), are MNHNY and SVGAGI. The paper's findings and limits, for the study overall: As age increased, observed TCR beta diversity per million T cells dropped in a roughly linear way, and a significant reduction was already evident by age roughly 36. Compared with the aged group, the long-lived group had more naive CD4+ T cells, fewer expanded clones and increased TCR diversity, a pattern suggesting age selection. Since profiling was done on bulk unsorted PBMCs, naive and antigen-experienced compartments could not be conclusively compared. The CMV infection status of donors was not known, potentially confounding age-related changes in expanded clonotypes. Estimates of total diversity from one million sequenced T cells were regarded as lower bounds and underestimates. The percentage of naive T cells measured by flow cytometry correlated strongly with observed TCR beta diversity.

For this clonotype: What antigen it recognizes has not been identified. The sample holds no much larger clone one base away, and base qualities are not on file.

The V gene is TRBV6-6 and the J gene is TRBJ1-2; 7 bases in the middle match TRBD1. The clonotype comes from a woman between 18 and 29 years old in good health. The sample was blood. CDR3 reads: CASTSSGTAVGYTF. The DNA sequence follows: TGTGCCAGCACTTCGTCAGGGACAGCCGTTGGCTACACCTTC.